This paragraph covers one TCR beta chain sequence. Participants spanned ages roughly 18 to 95 years and resided in about 24 US areas. In the original analysis: Quantification of nucleated cells was approximated via reference gene primer amplification. TCRdb's table, derived via immunoSEQ multiplex PCR, lists solely in-frame clones and lacks some. V, J and clone size are those of that table, while D and trimming were read from the DNA. Here the sample spans some 200,000 clones, approximately 87% being singletons. This CDR3 spans 15 amino acids. Germline V lookup: CDR1 KGHSH, CDR2 LQKENI. Trimming at V came to 1 base and at J to 1 base, leaving 3 bases not matched to a gene. These data originate in a study of blood T cell repertoires in COVID-19. Study at large: Cohort 3 recovery required two negative PCRs, clearance, or symptom resolution. Sample material is recorded as cDNA or gDNA derived from T cells, B-cell-depleted T cells, or PBMCs.

Sequencing used PBMCs or T cells enriched from blood (not recorded which). This sequence originates from a woman aged 50 to 60 in a cohort exposed to, infected with or recovered from COVID-19 (not recorded which). The J gene is TRBJ1-2, the V gene TRBV18, with TRBD1 identical over 7 bases. The CDR3 DNA sequence: TGTGCCAGCTCACCACGGGACAGCTATAACTATGGCTACACCTTC. Its protein is CASSPRDSYNYGYTF.